This T cell receptor beta chain was sequenced in a study of OX40 agonist ivuxolimab in advanced cancers. Study-level background: Clinicians treated patients with ivuxolimab, an agonistic anti-OX40 (CD134) antibody. Study-wide findings and caveats: CD8+ T cells averaged more expanded clones than CD4+.

The germline V and J ends were trimmed by 7 bases and 6 bases, with 16 bases remaining between them. Germline loops: CDR1 SNHLY, CDR2 FYNNEI. This CDR3 contains 14 residues. Profiling relied on immunoSEQ multiplex PCR, and the TCRdb table lists in-frame clones only, not all of them. The profile shows roughly 110,000 clones, around 93% of them singletons. In the case of this clone: Its antigen is not identified.

The TCR comes from an adult with an advanced solid tumor such as melanoma, head and neck, liver or kidney cancer. The rearrangement joins TRBV2 to TRBJ2-1, with D perhaps TRBD2 (6 bases). The sample in question was CD4+ or CD8+ T cells sorted from blood, obtained in a trial of the OX40 agonist ivuxolimab. The CDR3 here is CASTVGAGINEQFF. The CDR3, as DNA: TGTGCCAGCACGGTGGGAGCGGGTATCAATGAGCAGTTCTTC.